A selection of T cell receptor beta chains follows, all from one sample in a study of patients and donors after allogeneic stem cell transplantation. Using its own MiXCR run on the RT-PCR reads, TCRdb lists one record per CDR3 protein. The table shows about 230,000 distinct CDR3 sequences, with 11% to 15% occurring only once. Sequencing was performed on blood, either unsorted or a sorted T cell fraction (not recorded which). These receptors originate from a human donor who was either an allogeneic HSCT recipient or a stem cell or donor lymphocyte infusion donor (not recorded which). It is not recorded whose cells these are; they may come from a transplant donor. Both conserved end residues are part of each CDR3. Each record gives: V gene, D gene, clone size, J gene, CDR3 protein, CDR3 DNA. D genes are given only for firm matches. Part of the rows lack a size; the others show once, few, many or a class for expanded clones.

>TRBV19|.|few|TRBJ1-4
CASSMVSSNEKLFF
TGTGCCAGTAGTATGGTGTCTTCTAATGAAAAACTGTTTTTT
>TRBV6-2/TRBV6-3|TRBD2|many|TRBJ2-1
CASSYVAGGPGEQFF
TGTGCCAGCAGTTACGTCGCGGGGGGGCCGGGTGAGCAGTTCTTC
>TRBV20-1|TRBD2|medium-sized|TRBJ2-7
CSVIKTSGSWYEQYF
TGCAGTGTCATCAAAACTAGCGGGAGTTGGTACGAGCAGTACTTC
>TRBV30|.|once|TRBJ1-6
CAWSDGFRGLYSPLHF
TGTGCCTGGAGTGACGGTTTCAGGGGTCTGTACTCACCCCTCCACTTT
>TRBV20-1|.|few|TRBJ2-7
CSASPNSYEQYF
TGCAGTGCTAGTCCTAACTCCTACGAGCAGTACTTC
>TRBV12-3/TRBV12-4|TRBD1|many|TRBJ1-1
CASSKGQGGDTEAFF
TGTGCCAGCAGTAAAGGACAGGGGGGTGACACTGAAGCTTTCTTT
>TRBV7-9|TRBD2|many|TRBJ2-7
CASSLAAGGRSYEQYF
TGTGCCAGCAGCTTAGCAGCGGGGGGCAGGTCCTACGAGCAGTACTTC
>TRBV12-3/TRBV12-4|TRBD2|few|TRBJ2-3
CASSTVPGGATDTQYF
TGTGCCAGCAGTACCGTCCCGGGGGGGGCCACAGATACGCAGTATTTT
>TRBV6-1|.|many|TRBJ2-1
CASPGVGSYNEQFF
TGTGCCAGCCCAGGGGTGGGCTCCTACAATGAGCAGTTCTTC
>TRBV20-1|.|.|TRBJ2-3
CSAPTDSTDTQYF
TGCAGTGCTCCCACTGATAGCACAGATACGCAGTATTTT
>TRBV7-6|.|many|TRBJ1-5
CASSLYSNSNQPQHF
TGTGCCAGCAGCTTATATAGCAATAGCAATCAGCCCCAGCATTTT
>TRBV27|.|.|TRBJ2-7
CASSFRAGVYYEQYF
TGTGCCAGCAGTTTCCGGGCAGGGGTCTATTACGAGCAGTACTTC
>TRBV7-2|TRBD2|.|TRBJ2-3
CASNQLAGYTDTQYF
TGTGCCAGCAACCAACTAGCGGGATACACAGATACGCAGTATTTT
>TRBV20-1|.|.|TRBJ2-2
CSARAPGTRMPGELFF
TGCAGTGCTAGAGCCCCGGGGACCAGGATGCCCGGGGAGCTGTTTTTT
>TRBV2|.|many|TRBJ2-3
CASSELDTQYF
TGTGCCAGCAGTGAATTGGATACGCAGTATTTT
>TRBV27|.|many|TRBJ1-1
CASSLWGTGGAEAFF
TGTGCCAGCAGTTTATGGGGCACAGGAGGCGCTGAAGCTTTCTTT
>TRBV5-1|TRBD2|.|TRBJ2-1
CASSSLASGSGEQFF
TGCGCCAGCAGCTCGCTCGCTAGCGGGAGTGGTGAGCAGTTCTTC
>TRBV5-6|.|many|TRBJ1-1
CASSFGGAPEAFF
TGTGCCAGCAGCTTCGGGGGTGCTCCTGAAGCTTTCTTT
>TRBV20-1|TRBD2|.|TRBJ2-1
CSGGGDSEQFF
TGCAGTGGGGGGGGGGACTCCGAGCAGTTCTTC
>TRBV7-3|TRBD1|few|TRBJ2-1
CASSPGTEMRNEQFF
TGTGCCAGCAGCCCCGGGACAGAGATGAGAAATGAGCAGTTCTTC
>TRBV18|.|.|TRBJ1-1
CASSPPGGWTEAFF
TGTGCCAGCTCACCACCGGGGGGATGGACTGAAGCTTTCTTT
>TRBV12-3/TRBV12-4|.|many|TRBJ2-4
CASRVGRLAKNIQYF
TGTGCCAGCAGGGTGGGACGGTTAGCCAAAAACATTCAGTACTTC
>TRBV27|.|few|TRBJ2-1
CASSPFQEGEQFF
TGTGCCAGCAGTCCCTTCCAGGAAGGTGAGCAGTTCTTC
>TRBV20-1|TRBD2|.|TRBJ2-1
CSAPVGTRRIF
TGCAGTGCCCCAGTTGGGACTAGGCGTATCTTC
>TRBV6-6|.|.|TRBJ1-4
CASKEQGSEKLFF
TGTGCCAGCAAGGAGCAGGGGAGTGAAAAACTGTTTTTT
>TRBV29-1|.|.|TRBJ1-1
CSARPQMNTEAFF
TGCAGCGCCCGACCTCAGATGAACACTGAAGCTTTCTTT
>TRBV4-2|.|.|TRBJ1-2
CASSQDLVGYGYTF
TGTGCCAGCAGCCAAGATTTGGTGGGTTATGGCTACACCTTC
>TRBV18|TRBD2|few|TRBJ2-3
CASSPTSGVRTDTQYF
TGTGCCAGCTCCCCGACTAGCGGGGTTCGCACAGATACGCAGTATTTT
>TRBV5-1|.|.|TRBJ2-6
CASSLGTTAGANVLTF
TGCGCCAGCAGCTTGGGGACGACGGCTGGGGCCAACGTCCTGACTTTC
>TRBV5-1|.|many|TRBJ1-1
CASSFAREMNTEAFF
TGCGCCAGCAGCTTTGCCCGAGAGATGAACACTGAAGCTTTCTTT
>TRBV20-1|TRBD2|few|TRBJ2-7
CSARSTSGYEQYF
TGCAGTGCTAGGTCCACTAGCGGCTACGAGCAGTACTTC
>TRBV10-3|TRBD2|.|TRBJ2-1
CAISYSGGYNEQFF
TGTGCCATCAGTTATAGCGGGGGATACAATGAGCAGTTCTTC
>TRBV10-3|TRBD2|.|TRBJ2-1
CAISESWTSGSRVEQFF
TGTGCCATCAGTGAGTCGTGGACTAGCGGGAGTAGGGTTGAGCAGTTCTTC
>TRBV10-3|.|few|TRBJ1-2
CAINSAGTSKNYGYTF
TGTGCCATCAATTCAGCCGGGACATCGAAGAATTATGGCTACACCTTC
>TRBV20-1|TRBD1|few|TRBJ1-2
CSAKLTGQGLVGGYTF
TGCAGTGCTAAGCTTACGGGACAGGGATTAGTGGGTGGCTACACCTTC
>TRBV19|.|.|TRBJ2-5
CASSNMGRTQYF
TGTGCCAGTAGTAACATGGGGAGGACCCAGTACTTC
>TRBV20-1|TRBD2|.|TRBJ2-3
CSARYGLAAGGTQYF
TGCAGTGCTAGATATGGACTAGCGGCCGGAGGGACGCAGTATTTT
>TRBV20-1|.|many|TRBJ1-2
CSASGGSNYGYTF
TGCAGTGCTAGCGGCGGATCTAACTATGGCTACACCTTC
>TRBV4-2|TRBD1|many|TRBJ2-2
CASSQDDRGPGELFF
TGTGCCAGCAGCCAAGATGACAGGGGACCCGGGGAGCTGTTTTTT
>TRBV11-2|.|many|TRBJ2-5
CASSLGLQETQYF
TGTGCCAGCAGCTTAGGGCTTCAAGAGACCCAGTACTTC
>TRBV15|.|many|TRBJ2-5
CATSRDPGKTQYF
TGTGCCACCAGCAGAGATCCGGGGAAGACCCAGTACTTC
>TRBV7-8|.|.|TRBJ2-7
CASSLTDTSIFSYEQYF
TGTGCCAGCAGCTTAACCGACACCAGTATTTTTTCCTACGAGCAGTACTTC
>TRBV19|.|.|TRBJ2-3
CASSIDEGGLTDTQYF
TGTGCCAGTAGTATAGATGAAGGCGGCTTGACAGATACGCAGTATTTT
>TRBV3-1|.|many|TRBJ2-1
CASSLGLKYNEQFF
TGTGCCAGCAGCCTCGGCCTGAAATACAATGAGCAGTTCTTC
>TRBV20-1|.|.|TRBJ2-7
CSAPDPGTFVGGYEQYF
TGCAGTGCGCCGGATCCTGGGACCTTTGTCGGGGGCTACGAGCAGTACTTC
>TRBV30|TRBD1|few|TRBJ2-7
CAWNQQGIEQYF
TGTGCCTGGAACCAACAGGGGATCGAGCAGTACTTC